The 27 T cell receptor beta chains presented below share a single source sample, sequenced in a study of siplizumab effects on memory and regulatory T cells. The method was immunoSEQ multiplex PCR; TCRdb's version includes in-frame clones alone and lacks a portion of them. The sample shows some 99,000 clones, about 92% of them seen only once. Specimen: Tregs sorted from blood. The source of these receptors is a human donor in good health.

The gene calls are TRBV5-6 and TRBJ1-2; 7 bases line up with TRBD1. The CDR3 runs 13 residues. Germline values: CDR1 SGHDT, CDR2 YYEEEE. Unmatched junction bases numbered 4, after V lost 0 bases and J lost 8 bases. The CDR3 nucleotides read TGTGCCAGCAGCTTGGCAGGGGGGAAAGGCTACACCTTC. It codes for CASSLAGGKGYTF.

This clone was picked up a small number of times. Other DNA sequences in the same sample also yield this CDR3. This rearrangement joins TRBV18 to TRBJ1-5, with D maybe TRBD1 (5 bases). Trimming took 3 bases from V and 4 from J, leaving 10 bases between them. Germline V gene lookup returns CDR1 KGHSH and CDR2 LQKENI. The CDR3 is 14 residues long. This chain's CDR3 is CASSPGGLNQPQHF. CDR3 sequence (DNA): TGTGCCAGCTCACCCGGGGGGTTGAATCAGCCCCAGCATTTT.

The chain uses TRBV7-3 and TRBJ1-1, with D unresolved. V was trimmed by 5 bases and J by 1 base, leaving 8 bases between them. This CDR3 spans 13 amino acids. Germline CDR1 is SGHTA and CDR2 is FQGTGA. This CDR3 reads CASSETRNTEAFF. As DNA, the CDR3 is TGTGCCAGCAGCGAAACAAGGAACACTGAAGCTTTCTTT.

The chain uses TRBV5-1 and TRBJ1-4; no clear D gene. CDR1 and CDR2 from the germline V gene are SGHRS and YFSETQ. The CDR3 has 15 residues. Trimming took off 0 bases at V and 4 bases at J, with 10 bases between the two ends. The CDR3 is CASSLGAGVNEKLFF. The CDR3 region has the DNA TGCGCCAGCAGCTTGGGGGCGGGAGTTAATGAAAAACTGTTTTTT.

The gene calls are TRBV7-9 and TRBJ1-6, with D hard to call. Germline V gene sequence: CDR1 SEHNR, CDR2 FQNEAQ (reference sequence). The CDR3 runs to 10 residues. Trimming left V 4 bases short and J 16 bases short, with 8 bases between. CDR3 in amino acids: CASSSQFLHF. The DNA of the CDR3 is TGTGCCAGCAGCTCCCAATTTCTCCACTTT.

This clone was seen more than once but under ten times. The J gene is TRBJ1-1, the V gene TRBV9; 7 bases are a match to TRBD1. Germline V CDR1 and CDR2: SGDLS, YYNGEE. Germline trimming cut 4 bases from V and 1 base from J; bases unmatched to any gene: 4. The CDR3 extends over 14 amino acids. The CDR3 region is CASSLQGGNTEAFF. In nucleotides, the CDR3 is TGTGCCAGCAGCTTGCAGGGGGGGAACACTGAAGCTTTCTTT.

The V gene is TRBV19, the J gene TRBJ2-7, with a tentative D call TRBD2 (5 bases). Germline lookup yields CDR1 LNHDA and CDR2 SQIVND (reference sequence). Trimming shortened V by 3 bases and J by 6 bases, and 27 bases separated the two germline ends. This CDR3 region has 18 residues. In DNA form, the CDR3 reads TGTGCCAGTAGTATCCGACGGACGGGAACGAAGGGAAGTGGCGAGCAGTACTTC. This gives the protein CASSIRRTGTKGSGEQYF.

The chain joins TRBV7-9 to TRBJ1-2; D might be TRBD1 (5 bases). The CDR3 runs to 15 residues. Germline V CDR1 and CDR2: SEHNR, FQNEAQ (reference sequence). V lost 5 bases to trimming and J lost 2 bases, with 15 bases between them. CDR3 region: CASSQGFDSNYGYTF. CDR3 bases: TGTGCCAGCAGCCAAGGGTTTGACAGCAACTATGGCTACACCTTC.

This chain connects TRBV12-5 to TRBJ1-3, with no clear D. V was trimmed by 2 bases and J by 4 bases, leaving 9 bases between them. The CDR3 runs 14 residues. Germline CDR1 and CDR2: LGHNT and FRNRAP. CDR3 DNA sequence: TGTGCTAGTGGTTTGCCGGTACCCGGAAACACCATATATTTT. It encodes CASGLPVPGNTIYF.

This chain links TRBV29-1 with TRBJ1-6; D is possibly TRBD1 (5 bases). The CDR3 totals 14 residues. V was cut by 7 bases and J by 9 bases, with 19 bases left in between. CDR1 and CDR2 from the germline V gene are SQVTM and ANQGSEA. CDR3 protein: CSARGSGSGSPLHF. The DNA of the CDR3 is TGCAGCGCTAGAGGGTCAGGGAGTGGTTCACCCCTCCACTTT.

The chain has TRBV19 and TRBJ2-3, with D perhaps TRBD2 (5 bases). Trimming took off 6 bases at V and 0 bases at J, with 13 bases between the two ends. CDR3 length equals 15 residues. Looked up from germline, CDR1 is LNHDA and CDR2 is SQIVND (reference sequence). This CDR3 is CASRMRVTSTDTQYF. The CDR3 coding sequence is TGTGCCAGTAGGATGCGGGTGACGAGCACAGATACGCAGTATTTT.

The CDR3 reads CASSSFSGVNSPLHF. CDR3 nucleotide sequence: TGTGCCAGCAGTTCATTTTCAGGGGTTAATTCACCCCTCCACTTT. The chain uses TRBV6-6 and TRBJ1-6, with D tentatively TRBD1 (6 bases). CDR1 and CDR2 from the germline V gene are MNHNY and SVGAGI (reference sequence). The CDR3 sequence is 15 residues long. The V end was cut by 4 bases, the J end by 6 bases, with 13 bases between.

A single count supports this clone. The rearrangement links TRBV27 to TRBJ2-1, with D unresolved. The germline gives CDR1 MNHEY, CDR2 SMNVEV (reference sequence). This CDR3 spans 11 amino acids. V shed 7 bases and J shed 0 bases, with 1 base lying between them. In DNA form, the CDR3 reads TGTGCCAGCAACTCCTACAATGAGCAGTTCTTC. This sequence encodes CASNSYNEQFF.

The V gene is TRBV18, the J gene TRBJ2-3; maybe TRBD1 (5 bases). Germline assignment: CDR1 KGHSH and CDR2 LQKENI. The CDR3 is made up of 14 amino acids. V was pared by 5 bases and J by 4 bases, with 13 bases between. The CDR3 is CASSARVWADTQYF. In DNA form, the CDR3 reads TGTGCCAGCTCAGCCAGGGTGTGGGCAGATACGCAGTATTTT.

The chain joins TRBV19 to TRBJ2-3; 7 bases match TRBD2. With V trimmed by 3 bases and J by 6 bases, 12 bases remained unmatched. Germline V gene lookup returns CDR1 LNHDA and CDR2 SQIVND (reference sequence). This CDR3 region has 16 residues. The CDR3: CASSIGAGEGTDTQYF. DNA for the CDR3: TGTGCCAGTAGTATTGGGGCGGGAGAAGGTACCGATACGCAGTATTTT.

V usage is TRBV6-6 and J usage is TRBJ2-5; D not resolved. The germline V gene encodes CDR1 MNHNY and CDR2 SVGAGI (reference sequence). The CDR3 sequence is 13 residues long. Trimming left V 5 bases short and J 5 bases short, with 12 bases between. CDR3 in amino acids: CASSTHRAETQYF. The DNA of the CDR3 is TGTGCCAGCAGTACCCATCGTGCGGAGACCCAGTACTTC.

This chain uses TRBV5-4 with TRBJ2-1; possible D gene TRBD2, 6 bases. Germline V gene lookup returns CDR1 SGHNT and CDR2 YYREEE (reference sequence). The CDR3 covers 16 residues. Trimming shortened V by 0 bases and J by 0 bases, and 10 bases separated the two germline ends. The CDR3 DNA reads as TGTGCCAGCAGCTTGGGAACCGGGAGCTCCTACAATGAGCAGTTCTTC. Protein product: CASSLGTGSSYNEQFF.

This chain links TRBV6-6 with TRBJ2-7, with TRBD1 as a possible D gene (5 bases). The V and J ends lost 5 bases and 6 bases respectively, with 14 bases between them. This CDR3 is 13 amino acids long. CDR1 MNHNY and CDR2 SVGAGI come from the germline V gene (reference sequence). CDR3 nucleotide sequence: TGTGCCAGCAGTGGGGCGGCAGGCGGCGAGCAGTACTTC. Protein product: CASSGAAGGEQYF.

The rearrangement links TRBV5-6 to TRBJ1-2; tentative D call: TRBD1 (6 bases). The CDR3 runs to 11 residues. Between the trimmed V and J ends, which lost 4 bases and 8 bases, there was a span of 9 bases. CDR1 is SGHDT, CDR2 YYEEEE, per germline. The DNA for the CDR3 is TGTGCCAGCAGCCGGGGGGGCGGCTACACCTTC. Translation gives CASSRGGGYTF. Using reference TRBV5-6 and TRBJ1-2 for the parts outside the CDR3, the full variable domain is DAGVTQSPTHLIKTRGQQVTLRCSPKSGHDTVSWYQQALGQGPQFIFQYYEEEERQRGNFPDRFSGHQFPNYSSELNVNALLLGDSALYLCASSRGGGYTFGSGTRLTVV.

The CDR3 coding sequence is TGTGCCAGTAGCACGGGGCAATCCTACAATGAGCAGTTCTTC. Amino acid sequence: CASSTGQSYNEQFF. The rearrangement joins TRBV19 to TRBJ2-1, with D perhaps assigned TRBD1 or TRBD2 (5 bases each). The V gene lost 6 bases and the J gene lost 1 base, with 10 bases spanning the gap. There are 14 residues in the CDR3. The V gene's germline CDR1 is LNHDA and CDR2 SQIVND (reference sequence).

The J gene is TRBJ1-5, the V gene TRBV4-1, with TRBD1 as a possible D gene (5 bases). V was clipped by 0 bases and J by 4 bases, with 16 bases between them. CDR3 length equals 17 residues. Germline-derived CDR1 and CDR2 are MGHRA and YSYEKL. The CDR3 DNA is TGCGCCAGCAGCCAAGAGGTGGGGGGTTCGTGGAATCAGCCCCAGCATTTT. Residues: CASSQEVGGSWNQPQHF.

The genes are TRBV6-6 and TRBJ1-1; no clear D. Germline loops: CDR1 MNHNY, CDR2 SVGAGI (reference sequence). The CDR3 is made up of 13 amino acids. V lost 0 bases to trimming and J lost 10 bases, with 12 bases between them. The CDR3 region is CASSYSGWLAAFF. The CDR3 nucleotides read TGTGCCAGCAGTTACTCGGGTTGGCTGGCAGCTTTCTTT.

The rearrangement links TRBV10-3 to TRBJ2-3; D gene ambiguous. CDR3 length: 13 amino acids. V was cut by 3 bases and J by 2 bases, with 6 bases left in between. Germline V gives CDR1 ENHRY, CDR2 SYGVKD. The CDR3 bases are TGTGCCATCAGTGAACTCAACACAGATACGCAGTATTTT. Its translation is CAISELNTDTQYF.

The chain links TRBV7-2 to TRBJ1-1; 9 bases are shared with TRBD1. V lost 4 bases, J lost 6 bases, and 3 bases stayed unmatched. The CDR3 length is 13 residues. Per germline, CDR1 SGHTA and CDR2 FQGNSA. The CDR3: CASSSQGAAEAFF. CDR3 coding DNA: TGTGCCAGCAGCTCACAGGGGGCGGCTGAAGCTTTCTTT.

Details on this clone: Its ends do not fully match the called genes, so a read error is possible. The chain combines TRBV29-1 with TRBJ2-3, with D perhaps TRBD2 (5 bases). This CDR3 comprises 14 residues. Per germline, CDR1 SQVTM and CDR2 ANQGSEA. CDR3 nucleotide sequence: TGCAGCGTGGAAGGGCGAGGGCGGCCAGATACGCAGTATTTT. It is translated as CSVEGRGRPDTQYF.

V gene TRBV7-9 combines with J gene TRBJ2-1, with TRBD2 matching over 12 bases. CDR1 SEHNR and CDR2 FQNEAQ come from the germline V gene (reference sequence). CDR3 length equals 18 residues. V lost 1 base and J lost 0; bases outside the gene matches: 4. The DNA of the CDR3 is TGTGCCAGCAGCTTAGAACCGGGACTAGCGGGCTCCTACAATGAGCAGTTCTTC. It specifies CASSLEPGLAGSYNEQFF.

This clone was picked up one time. The chain combines TRBV7-9 with TRBJ2-1; D unresolved. Germline-derived CDR1 and CDR2 are SEHNR and FQNEAQ (reference sequence). Deletions cut 0 bases from V and 5 bases from J, with 8 bases between. The CDR3 totals 14 residues. The CDR3 region is CASSLAGVHNEQFF. DNA of the CDR3: TGTGCCAGCAGCTTAGCTGGAGTGCACAATGAGCAGTTCTTC. Full variable domain (remainder filled in from reference TRBV7-9 and TRBJ2-1): DTGVSQNPRHKITKRGQNVTFRCDPISEHNRLYWYRQTLGQGPEFLTYFQNEAQLEKSRLLSDRFSAERPKGSFSTLEIQRTEQGDSAMYLCASSLAGVHNEQFFGPGTRLTVL.